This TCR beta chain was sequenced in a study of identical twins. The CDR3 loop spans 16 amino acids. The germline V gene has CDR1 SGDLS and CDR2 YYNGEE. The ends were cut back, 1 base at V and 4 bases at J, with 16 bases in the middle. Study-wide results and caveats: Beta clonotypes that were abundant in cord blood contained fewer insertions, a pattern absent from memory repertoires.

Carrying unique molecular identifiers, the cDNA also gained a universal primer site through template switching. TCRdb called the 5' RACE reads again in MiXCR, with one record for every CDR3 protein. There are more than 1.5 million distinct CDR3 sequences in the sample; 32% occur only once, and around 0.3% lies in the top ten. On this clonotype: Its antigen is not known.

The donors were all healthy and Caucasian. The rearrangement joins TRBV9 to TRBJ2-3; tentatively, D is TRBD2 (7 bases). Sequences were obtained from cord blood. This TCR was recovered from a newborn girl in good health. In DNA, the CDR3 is TGTGCCAGCAGCGTAATGGCGGGGGCCCGGGCAGATACGCAGTATTTT. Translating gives CASSVMAGARADTQYF.